The clone carrying this T cell receptor (beta chain) was recorded at least ten times. Its antigen is as yet unknown. Prior to thyroid surgery, none of the patients had received any treatment. This entry belongs to a study of metastatic and nonmetastatic thyroid tumors. Study-level information: For malignant and benign thyroid patients, tumor or nodule tissue and blood were the sources whose repertoires were compared. Points from the study as a whole: In blood and tumor, TCR beta diversity was reportedly significantly higher in malignant thyroid tumors than in benign nodules.

Per germline, CDR1 SGHAT and CDR2 FQNNGV. V shed 4 bases, J shed 4 bases, and the junction held 11 bases outside the gene matches. This CDR3 contains 16 residues. Via MiXCR, TCRdb re-called the PCR reads. The repertoire holds under 30,000 clones, about a quarter seen once, with about 2.5% in the top ten. The V gene is TRBV11-2, the J gene TRBJ1-1, with 8 bases identical to TRBD1. This TCR derives from a female donor with papillary thyroid cancer or a benign thyroid nodule (not recorded which). Some clones in this sample may be carry-over from other donors' samples. Specimen: blood. The CDR3 sequence is CASSSGQGRAGTEAFF. The CDR3 DNA follows: TGTGCCAGCAGCTCCGGACAGGGACGGGCGGGCACTGAAGCTTTCTTT.